This TCR beta chain is drawn from a study of cytomegalovirus exposure and HLA in healthy donors. The overall study: Findings of an earlier analysis included about 100 million unique TCR beta sequences from 190 million or so T cells.

Unmatched junction bases numbered 12, after V lost 4 bases and J lost 3 bases. The CDR3 loop spans 17 amino acids. Germline values: CDR1 SGHRS, CDR2 YFSETQ. Primers for the PCR totalled 60 Vbeta and 13 Jbeta. Sequenced by immunoSEQ multiplex PCR; TCRdb stores in-frame clones only, minus some. The sample has some 170,000 clones, about 80% seen once. The rearrangement uses TRBV5-1 and TRBJ2-1; TRBD2 matches at 8 bases. Material: PBMCs. The sequence was collected from a man aged 35-49 years in good health and CMV-seropositive. The CDR3 region is CASSAFSLAGGYNEQFF. CDR3 nucleotide sequence: TGCGCCAGCAGCGCCTTCTCCCTCGCGGGAGGCTACAATGAGCAGTTCTTC.